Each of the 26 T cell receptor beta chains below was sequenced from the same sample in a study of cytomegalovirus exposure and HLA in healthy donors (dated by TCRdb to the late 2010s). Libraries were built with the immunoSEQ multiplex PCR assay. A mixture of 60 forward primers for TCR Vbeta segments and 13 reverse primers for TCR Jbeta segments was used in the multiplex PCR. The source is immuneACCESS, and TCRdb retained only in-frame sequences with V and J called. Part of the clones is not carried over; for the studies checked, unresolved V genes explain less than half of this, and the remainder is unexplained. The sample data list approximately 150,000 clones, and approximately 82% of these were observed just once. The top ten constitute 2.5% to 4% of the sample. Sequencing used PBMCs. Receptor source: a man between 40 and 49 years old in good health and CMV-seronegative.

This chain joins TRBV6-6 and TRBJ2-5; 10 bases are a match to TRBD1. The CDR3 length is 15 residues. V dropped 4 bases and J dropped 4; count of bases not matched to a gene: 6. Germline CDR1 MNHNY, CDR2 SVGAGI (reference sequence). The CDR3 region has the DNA TGTGCCAGCAGTTCAGCTCGGACAGGGGGAGAGACCCAGTACTTC. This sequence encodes CASSSARTGGETQYF.

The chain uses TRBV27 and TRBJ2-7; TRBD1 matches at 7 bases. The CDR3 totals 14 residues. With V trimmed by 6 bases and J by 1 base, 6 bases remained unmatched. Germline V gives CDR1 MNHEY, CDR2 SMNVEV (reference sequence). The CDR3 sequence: CASRRPGGSYEQYF. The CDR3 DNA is TGTGCCAGCAGGCGCCCAGGGGGTTCCTACGAGCAGTACTTC.

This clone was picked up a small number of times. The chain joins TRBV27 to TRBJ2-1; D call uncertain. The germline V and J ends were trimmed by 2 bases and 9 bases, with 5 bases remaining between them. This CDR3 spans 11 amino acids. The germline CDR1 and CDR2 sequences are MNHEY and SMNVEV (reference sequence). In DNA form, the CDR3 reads TGTGCCAGCAGTTTAACTGGTGAGCAGTTCTTC. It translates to CASSLTGEQFF.

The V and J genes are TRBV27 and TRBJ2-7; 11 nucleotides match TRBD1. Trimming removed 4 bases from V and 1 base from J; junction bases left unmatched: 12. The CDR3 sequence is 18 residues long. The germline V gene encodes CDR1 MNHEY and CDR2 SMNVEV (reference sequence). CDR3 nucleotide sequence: TGTGCCAGCAGTTCAGCGAGAAGGGACAGGGGGACTTCCTACGAGCAGTACTTC. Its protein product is CASSSARRDRGTSYEQYF.

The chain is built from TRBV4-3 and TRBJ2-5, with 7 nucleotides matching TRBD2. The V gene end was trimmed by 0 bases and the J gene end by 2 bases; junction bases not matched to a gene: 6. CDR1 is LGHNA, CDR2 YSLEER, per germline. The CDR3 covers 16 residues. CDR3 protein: CASSQERPSGQETQYF. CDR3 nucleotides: TGCGCCAGCAGCCAAGAGCGGCCTAGCGGACAAGAGACCCAGTACTTC.

Here the CDR3 reads CSGRDRGLGLFF. DNA of the CDR3: TGCAGCGGACGGGACAGGGGGCTTGGGCTGTTTTTT. The V gene is TRBV29-1, the J gene TRBJ1-4, with 12 positions matching TRBD1. CDR1 and CDR2 (germline): SQVTM, ANQGSEA. The CDR3 length is 12 residues. With V trimmed by 7 bases and J by 14 bases, 8 bases remained unmatched.

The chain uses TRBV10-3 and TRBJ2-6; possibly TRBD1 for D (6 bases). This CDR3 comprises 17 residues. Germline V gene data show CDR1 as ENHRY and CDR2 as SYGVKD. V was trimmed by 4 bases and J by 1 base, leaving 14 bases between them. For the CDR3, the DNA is TGTGCCATCAGTGCACCCTACAGGGAGTCTGGGGCCAACGTCCTGACTTTC. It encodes CAISAPYRESGANVLTF.

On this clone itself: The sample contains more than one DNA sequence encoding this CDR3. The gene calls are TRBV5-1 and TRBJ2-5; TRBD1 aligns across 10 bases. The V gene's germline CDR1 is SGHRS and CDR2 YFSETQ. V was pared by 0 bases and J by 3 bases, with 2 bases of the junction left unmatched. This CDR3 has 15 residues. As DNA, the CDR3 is TGCGCCAGCAGCTTGGCGGGGACAGGGGAAGAGACCCAGTACTTC. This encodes CASSLAGTGEETQYF.

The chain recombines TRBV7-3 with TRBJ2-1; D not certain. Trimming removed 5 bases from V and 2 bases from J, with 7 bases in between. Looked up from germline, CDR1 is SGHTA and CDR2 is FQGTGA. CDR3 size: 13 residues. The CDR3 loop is CASSPQTYNEQFF. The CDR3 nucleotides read TGTGCCAGCAGCCCCCAGACCTACAATGAGCAGTTCTTC.

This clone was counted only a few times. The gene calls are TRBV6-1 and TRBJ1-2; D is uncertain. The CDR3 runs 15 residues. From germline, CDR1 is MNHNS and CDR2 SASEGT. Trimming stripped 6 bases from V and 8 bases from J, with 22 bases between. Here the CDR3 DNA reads TGTGCCAGCAGATTTAGCGCCATGGAGGCGGGGGGCTACACCTTC. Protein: CASRFSAMEAGGYTF.

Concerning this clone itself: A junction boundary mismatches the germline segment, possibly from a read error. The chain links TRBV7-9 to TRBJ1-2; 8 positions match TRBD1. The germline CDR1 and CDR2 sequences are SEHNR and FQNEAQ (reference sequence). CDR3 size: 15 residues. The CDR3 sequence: CASSWTGNPNYGYIF. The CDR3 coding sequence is TGTGCCAGCAGCTGGACAGGGAACCCTAACTATGGCTACATCTTC.

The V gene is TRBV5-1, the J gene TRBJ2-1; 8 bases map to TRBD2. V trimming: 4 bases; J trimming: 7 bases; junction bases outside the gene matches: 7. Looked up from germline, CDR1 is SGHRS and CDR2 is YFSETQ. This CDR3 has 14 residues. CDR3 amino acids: CASSKELAVNEQFF. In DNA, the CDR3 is TGCGCCAGCAGCAAAGAACTAGCGGTGAATGAGCAGTTCTTC.

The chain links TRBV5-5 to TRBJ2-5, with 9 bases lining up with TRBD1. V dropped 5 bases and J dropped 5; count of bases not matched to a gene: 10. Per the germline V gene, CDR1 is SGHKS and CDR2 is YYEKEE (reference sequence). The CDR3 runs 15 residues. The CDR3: CASSRDRVYVETQYF. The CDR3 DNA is TGTGCCAGCAGTCGGGACAGGGTGTATGTGGAGACCCAGTACTTC.

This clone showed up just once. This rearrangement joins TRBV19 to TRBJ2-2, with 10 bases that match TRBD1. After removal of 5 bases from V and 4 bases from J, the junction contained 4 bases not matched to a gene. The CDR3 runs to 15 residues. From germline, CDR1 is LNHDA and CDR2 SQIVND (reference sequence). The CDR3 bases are TGTGCCAGTAGTGCGGACAGGGGGAGCACCGGGGAGCTGTTTTTT. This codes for CASSADRGSTGELFF.

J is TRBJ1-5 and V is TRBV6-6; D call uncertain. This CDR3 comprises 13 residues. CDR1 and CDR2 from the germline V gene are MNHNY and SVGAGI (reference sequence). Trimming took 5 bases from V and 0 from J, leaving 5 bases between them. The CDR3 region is CASSRDSNQPQHF. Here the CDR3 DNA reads TGTGCCAGCAGTCGAGATAGCAATCAGCCCCAGCATTTT.

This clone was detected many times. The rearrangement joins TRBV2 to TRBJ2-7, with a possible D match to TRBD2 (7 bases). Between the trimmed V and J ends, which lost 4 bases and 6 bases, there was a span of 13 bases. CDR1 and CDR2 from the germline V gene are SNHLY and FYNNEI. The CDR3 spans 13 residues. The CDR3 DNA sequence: TGTGCCAGCAGTGTAGGGGGGGATAGCGAGCAGTACTTC. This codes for CASSVGGDSEQYF.

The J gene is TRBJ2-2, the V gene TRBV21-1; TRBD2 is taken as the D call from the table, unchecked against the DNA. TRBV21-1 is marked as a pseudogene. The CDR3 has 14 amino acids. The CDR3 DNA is TGTGCCAGCAATGGGACTAGCCCATTCGGGGAGCTGTTTTTT. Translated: CASNGTSPFGELFF.

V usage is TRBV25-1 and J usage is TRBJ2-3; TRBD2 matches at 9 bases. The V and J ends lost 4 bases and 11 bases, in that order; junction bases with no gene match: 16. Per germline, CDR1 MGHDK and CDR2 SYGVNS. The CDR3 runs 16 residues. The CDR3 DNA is TGTGCCAGCAGTGCACCCGGGACTAGCAGCCATTTGGGGCAGTATTTT. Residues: CASSAPGTSSHLGQYF.

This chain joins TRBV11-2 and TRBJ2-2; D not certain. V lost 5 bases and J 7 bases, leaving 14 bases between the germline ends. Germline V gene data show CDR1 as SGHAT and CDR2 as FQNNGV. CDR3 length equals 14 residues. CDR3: CASSPPPEFGELFF. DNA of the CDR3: TGTGCCAGCAGCCCTCCACCGGAGTTCGGGGAGCTGTTTTTT.

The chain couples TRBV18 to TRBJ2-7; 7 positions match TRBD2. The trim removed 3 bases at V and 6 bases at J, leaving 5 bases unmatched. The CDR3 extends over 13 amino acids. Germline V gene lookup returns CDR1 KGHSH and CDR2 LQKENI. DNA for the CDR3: TGTGCCAGCTCACCCGGGACTATTCCCGAGCAGTACTTC. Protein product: CASSPGTIPEQYF. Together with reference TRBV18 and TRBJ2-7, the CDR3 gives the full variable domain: NAGVMQNPRHLVRRRGQEARLRCSPMKGHSHVYWYRQLPEEGLKFMVYLQKENIIDESGMPKERFSAEFPKEGPSILRIQQVVRGDSAAYFCASSPGTIPEQYFGPGTRLTVT.

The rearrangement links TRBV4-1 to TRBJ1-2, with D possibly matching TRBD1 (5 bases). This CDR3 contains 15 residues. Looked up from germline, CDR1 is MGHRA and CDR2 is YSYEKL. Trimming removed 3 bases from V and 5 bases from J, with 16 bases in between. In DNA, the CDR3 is TGCGCCAGCAGCCAGACGTCTGGGGGGGGTTATGGCTACACCTTC. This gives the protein CASSQTSGGGYGYTF.

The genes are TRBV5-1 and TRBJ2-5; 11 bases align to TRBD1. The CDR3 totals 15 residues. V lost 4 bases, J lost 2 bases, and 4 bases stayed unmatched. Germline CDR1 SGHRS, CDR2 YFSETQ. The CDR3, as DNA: TGCGCCAGCAGCCTAGGGGACAGGGGGCAAGAGACCCAGTACTTC. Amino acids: CASSLGDRGQETQYF. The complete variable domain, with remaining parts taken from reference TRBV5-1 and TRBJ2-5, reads KAGVTQTPRYLIKTRGQQVTLSCSPISGHRSVSWYQQTPGQGLQFLFEYFSETQRNKGNFPGRFSGRQFSNSRSEMNVSTLELGDSALYLCASSLGDRGQETQYFGPGTRLLVL.

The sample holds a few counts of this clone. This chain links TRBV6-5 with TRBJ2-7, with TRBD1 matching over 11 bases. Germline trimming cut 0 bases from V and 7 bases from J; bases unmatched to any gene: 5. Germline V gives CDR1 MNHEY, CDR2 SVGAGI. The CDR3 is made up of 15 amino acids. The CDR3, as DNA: TGTGCCAGCAGTTACTCGGACAGGGGGCGCGGAGAGCAGTACTTC. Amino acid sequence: CASSYSDRGRGEQYF.

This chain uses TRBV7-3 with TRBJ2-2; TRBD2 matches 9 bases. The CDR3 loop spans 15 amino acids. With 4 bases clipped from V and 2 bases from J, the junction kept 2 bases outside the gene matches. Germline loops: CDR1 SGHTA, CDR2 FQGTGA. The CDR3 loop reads CASSSTSGNTGELFF. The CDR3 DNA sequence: TGTGCCAGCAGCTCGACTAGCGGCAACACCGGGGAGCTGTTTTTT.

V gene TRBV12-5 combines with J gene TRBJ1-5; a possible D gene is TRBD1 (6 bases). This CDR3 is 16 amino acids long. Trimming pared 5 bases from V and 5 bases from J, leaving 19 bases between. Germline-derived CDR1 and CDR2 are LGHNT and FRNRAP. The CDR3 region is CASGLGRGGAHQPQHF. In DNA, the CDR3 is TGTGCTAGTGGTCTTGGGAGGGGGGGGGCCCATCAGCCCCAGCATTTT.

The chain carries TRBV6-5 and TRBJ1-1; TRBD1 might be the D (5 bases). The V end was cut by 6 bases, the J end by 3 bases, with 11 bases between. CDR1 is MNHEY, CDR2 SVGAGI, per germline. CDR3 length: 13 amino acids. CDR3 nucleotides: TGTGCCAGCAGCGCTCGCAGGGACACTGAAGCTTTCTTT. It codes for CASSARRDTEAFF.